This T cell receptor beta chain was captured in a study of T cells in Graves' hyperthyroidism and ophthalmopathy. General study findings and limits: Before onset, by a median of approximately 6.2 months, the model predicted ophthalmopathy. Most thyroid clonotypes expanded above 0.001 appeared in blood too.

Template material for amplifying TCR beta CDR3 regions consisted of RNA transcripts. First-round RT-PCR targeting the TCR CDR3 was performed with the HTBI primer set. TCRdb passed the multiplex PCR reads through MiXCR, listing each CDR3 protein once. Of 620,000 or so distinct CDR3 sequences in the sample, around 13% were seen once. There are a few counts of this clonotype. The target antigen is unknown. Patients with ophthalmopathy all had a Clinical Activity Score of at least 3, a NOSPECS grade of at least 4 and duration under 3 months. Exclusion of patients followed from uncontrolled infection, other autoimmune disease, pregnancy or lactation. Sequencing was performed on blood. The receptor comes from a woman aged 45 to 65 with Graves' ophthalmopathy.

The CDR3 bases are TGCGCCAGCAGGATCGAAGGGGAGACTGAAGCTTTCTTT. Its translation is CASRIEGETEAFF. This sequence joins TRBV5-1 and TRBJ1-1; weak D call: TRBD1 (5 bases). The germline V gene has CDR1 SGHRS and CDR2 YFSETQ. The CDR3 is 13 residues long. V was pared by 5 bases and J by 5 bases, with 13 bases between.